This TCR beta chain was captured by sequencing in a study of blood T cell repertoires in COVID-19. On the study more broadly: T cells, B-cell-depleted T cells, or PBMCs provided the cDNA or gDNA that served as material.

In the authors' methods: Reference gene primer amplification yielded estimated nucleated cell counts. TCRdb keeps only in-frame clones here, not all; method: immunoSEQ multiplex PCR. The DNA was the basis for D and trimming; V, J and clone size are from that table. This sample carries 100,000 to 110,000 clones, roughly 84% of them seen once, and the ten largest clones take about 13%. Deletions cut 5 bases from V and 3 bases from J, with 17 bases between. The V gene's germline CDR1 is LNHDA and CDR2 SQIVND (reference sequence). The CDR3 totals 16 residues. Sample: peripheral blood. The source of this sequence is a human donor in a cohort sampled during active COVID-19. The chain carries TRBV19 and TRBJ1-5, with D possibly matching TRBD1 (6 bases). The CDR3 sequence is CASSAQRGGNNQPQHF. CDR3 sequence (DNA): TGTGCCAGTAGTGCCCAGAGGGGGGGCAACAATCAGCCCCAGCATTTT.